What follows describes a single T cell receptor (beta chain). Antigen specificity is unknown. The sample belongs to a study of shared clonotypes between healthy human individuals. Overall study: Samples came from two female and three male donors aged 18 to 49. Notes on the study in general: Clonotype sharing across several donors was observed for around 5% of naive CD4 clonotypes. Memory subsets generally showed smaller estimated richness than naive subsets did.

The assay was run at deep level. Sequencing used immunoSEQ multiplex PCR; TCRdb keeps in-frame clones, though not all of them. The data show about 380,000 clones, about 96% seen once. The sequencing sample was made of memory CD8+ T cells sorted from blood. Stated subset: CD45RO+ cells pooled with CCR7-negative TemRA cells. The receptor was isolated from a man younger than 45 in good health.

Here the CDR3 DNA reads TGTGCCAGCAGTTTAACTAGCGGGAGCGAGCAGTACTTC. Its protein product is CASSLTSGSEQYF. The chain employs TRBV28 and TRBJ2-7; the match to TRBD2 covers 11 bases. Germline values: CDR1 MDHEN, CDR2 SYDVKM. The CDR3 extends over 13 amino acids. V lost 2 bases to trimming and J lost 6 bases; unmatched junction nucleotides: 0.